The sequence of this T cell receptor beta chain was determined in a study of cytomegalovirus exposure and HLA in healthy donors. The study, taken as a whole, reports: Among TCR beta chains, those listed as cytomegalovirus-associated numbered approximately 150.

The CDR3 is 14 residues long. V lost 1 base, J lost 6 bases, and 10 bases lay in between. Germline V gene data show CDR1 as SNHLY and CDR2 as FYNNEI. To note about this clone: Its antigen is not known.

Profiled with immunoSEQ multiplex PCR; TCRdb holds only in-frame clones, not every one. Among 150,000 to 200,000 clones listed, 85% were seen once. This clonotype originated in a man younger than 45 in good health and CMV-seropositive. The material sequenced was PBMCs. The chain recombines TRBV2 with TRBJ2-1; D is ambiguous. The chain's CDR3 is CASSEEWSGNEQFF. In DNA form, the CDR3 reads TGTGCCAGCAGTGAAGAGTGGTCCGGCAATGAGCAGTTCTTC.